This T cell receptor (beta chain) was recovered during a study of response to subunit inactivated influenza vaccine. This clonotype was found a few times. What it binds is unknown. TCRdb called the RT-PCR reads again in MiXCR, with one record for every CDR3 protein. The table records 150,000 to 200,000 distinct CDR3 sequences, about 9% of them present only once. CDR1 and CDR2 from the germline V gene are SGHDN and FVKESK. The CDR3 is 15 residues long. V was pared by 0 bases and J by 2 bases, with 11 bases between. Study-wide findings and caveats: The authors suggested that few new T cells are recruited per seasonal influenza vaccination.

The sequence came from a middle-aged man who received an inactivated influenza vaccine. V and J are TRBV14 and TRBJ2-7; no clear D. Specimen: non-naive T cells sorted from PBMCs, collected on the day of vaccination. Written as DNA, the CDR3 is TGTGCCAGCAGCCAAGAAGGAATAGGGCCCTACGAGCAGTACTTC. Its translation: CASSQEGIGPYEQYF.